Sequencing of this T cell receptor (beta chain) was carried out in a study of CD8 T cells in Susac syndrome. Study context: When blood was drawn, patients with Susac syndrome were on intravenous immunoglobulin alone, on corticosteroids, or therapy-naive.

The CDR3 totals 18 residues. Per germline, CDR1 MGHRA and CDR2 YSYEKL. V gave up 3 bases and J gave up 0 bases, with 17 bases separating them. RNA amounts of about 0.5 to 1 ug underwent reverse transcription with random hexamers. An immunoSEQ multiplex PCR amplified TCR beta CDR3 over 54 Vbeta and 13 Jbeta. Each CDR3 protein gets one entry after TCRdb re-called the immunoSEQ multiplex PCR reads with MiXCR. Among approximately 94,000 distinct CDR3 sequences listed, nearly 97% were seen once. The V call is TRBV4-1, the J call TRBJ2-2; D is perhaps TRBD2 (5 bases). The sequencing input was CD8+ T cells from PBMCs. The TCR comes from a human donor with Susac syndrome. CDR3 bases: TGCGCCAGCAGCCAGAAGCCTAACGGGCGGGCGAACACCGGGGAGCTGTTTTTT. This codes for CASSQKPNGRANTGELFF.